Following are 28 T cell receptor beta chains from one sample sequenced in a study of blood T cell repertoires in COVID-19. Method: immunoSEQ multiplex PCR; TCRdb's copy keeps in-frame clones and lacks some. The sample yields almost 250,000 clones, 85% to 90% seen once. Sequenced input: PBMCs or T cells enriched from blood (not recorded which). The receptors come from a woman aged 25 to 39 who had recovered from COVID-19.

This chain joins TRBV19 and TRBJ1-1, with TRBD1 identical over 7 bases. The V gene end was trimmed by 7 bases and the J gene end by 7 bases; junction bases not matched to a gene: 12. The CDR3 contains 14 residues. Germline values: CDR1 LNHDA, CDR2 SQIVND (reference sequence). CDR3 protein: CASTADYRGLEAFF. The CDR3 bases are TGTGCCAGTACCGCCGACTACAGGGGACTTGAAGCTTTCTTT.

The chain links TRBV7-2 to TRBJ2-5, with D maybe TRBD2 (6 bases). The germline V and J ends were trimmed by 1 base and 5 bases, with 17 bases remaining between them. CDR3 length equals 16 residues. Germline V CDR1 and CDR2: SGHTA, FQGNSA. The CDR3 region is CASSLEIGSVEETQYF. In nucleotides, the CDR3 is TGTGCCAGCAGCTTAGAGATCGGGAGTGTGGAGGAGACCCAGTACTTC.

V and J are TRBV7-2 and TRBJ1-6; 7 bases agree with TRBD1. The J segment lost 9 bases and the V segment lost 3 bases, leaving 14 bases of the junction unmatched. Germline V gene data show CDR1 as SGHTA and CDR2 as FQGNSA. The CDR3 is 17 residues long. The CDR3 here is CASSFRTGGVLGSPLHF. The CDR3 DNA is TGTGCCAGCAGCTTTCGGACAGGTGGAGTTTTGGGTTCACCCCTCCACTTT.

The V gene is TRBV12-3 or TRBV12-4, the J gene TRBJ1-2, with unresolved D. The CDR3 is made up of 11 amino acids. V was shortened by 5 bases and J by 8 bases, with 9 bases between the two germline ends. The CDR3 loop reads CASSPQFGYTF. In nucleotides, the CDR3 is TGTGCCAGCAGTCCCCAATTCGGCTACACCTTC.

The V gene is TRBV28, the J gene TRBJ2-3; 10 positions agree with TRBD2. The CDR3 has 17 amino acids. Trimming took 6 bases from V and 3 from J; bases not matched to a gene: 12. From germline, CDR1 is MDHEN and CDR2 SYDVKM. The CDR3 region is CASSPLAGMWGTDTQYF. The CDR3 nucleotides are TGTGCCAGCAGCCCACTAGCGGGAATGTGGGGGACAGATACGCAGTATTTT.

Only a few counts were recorded for this clone. The chain employs TRBV6-6 and TRBJ1-5, with D unclear. The CDR3 totals 14 residues. Germline V CDR1 and CDR2: MNHNY, SVGAGI (reference sequence). Trimming removed 6 bases at V and 5 bases at J, with 14 bases between. CDR3 amino acids: CASRFTGLDQPQHF. The DNA for the CDR3 is TGTGCCAGCAGATTCACGGGGTTGGATCAGCCCCAGCATTTT.

For this clone: Different DNA sequences within this sample yield the same CDR3. This sequence joins TRBV4-1 and TRBJ1-1; D may be TRBD1 (6 bases). V was clipped by 2 bases and J by 1 base, with 11 bases between them. Germline V CDR1 and CDR2: MGHRA, YSYEKL. The CDR3 covers 15 residues. This chain's CDR3 is CASSQPRRGNTEAFF. CDR3 nucleotide sequence: TGCGCCAGCAGCCAACCCCGCAGGGGGAACACTGAAGCTTTCTTT.

The chain combines TRBV3-1 (or the pseudogene TRBV3-2) with TRBJ2-7, with 13 bases aligning to TRBD2. CDR3 length: 14 residues. Trimming cost V 2 bases and J 7 bases; bases outside gene matches: 2. Germline CDR1 is LGHDT and CDR2 is YNNKEL (reference sequence). CDR3 DNA: TGTGCCAGCAGCCAACGGACTAGCGGGAGTGAGCAGTACTTC. Residues: CASSQRTSGSEQYF.

V is TRBV5-6 and J is TRBJ1-3; a weak D match, TRBD1 (5 bases). With 2 bases removed from V and 1 base from J, the gap between germline ends came to 10 bases. The CDR3 totals 15 residues. Per germline, CDR1 SGHDT and CDR2 YYEEEE. The CDR3 DNA reads TGTGCCAGCAGCTTCGGGGGTAGTTCTGGAAACACCATATATTTT. It is translated as CASSFGGSSGNTIYF.

This clone was seen a few times. The chain uses TRBV4-1 and TRBJ1-1, with no clear D. CDR1 MGHRA and CDR2 YSYEKL come from the germline V gene. V lost 0 bases and J 0 bases, leaving 8 bases between the germline ends. The CDR3 length is 15 residues. The CDR3 here is CASSQDRRVNTEAFF. Written as DNA, the CDR3 is TGCGCCAGCAGCCAAGACCGTCGCGTGAACACTGAAGCTTTCTTT.

The rearrangement joins TRBV19 to TRBJ2-7, with 10 positions matching TRBD2. J was trimmed by 1 base and V by 10 bases; bases with no gene match: 7. The CDR3 runs to 14 residues. Germline-derived CDR1 and CDR2 are LNHDA and SQIVND (reference sequence). CDR3 sequence: CATASSGGSYEQYF. As DNA, the CDR3 is TGTGCCACCGCTTCTAGCGGGGGTTCCTACGAGCAGTACTTC.

Written as DNA, the CDR3 is TGTGCCACCAGCAGAGATCGTACGGAGAAGGGCTACACCTTC. Protein product: CATSRDRTEKGYTF. The J gene is TRBJ1-2, the V gene TRBV15; D unresolved. V lost 0 bases and J 8 bases, leaving 13 bases between the germline ends. The CDR3 sequence is 14 residues long. CDR1 LNHNV and CDR2 YYDKDF come from the germline V gene (reference sequence).

The chain is built from TRBV27 and TRBJ2-7, with D possibly being TRBD1 (5 bases). CDR1 MNHEY and CDR2 SMNVEV come from the germline V gene (reference sequence). The V end lost 3 bases, the J end lost 2 bases, and 8 bases lay between the germline ends. This CDR3 is 13 amino acids long. Written as DNA, the CDR3 is TGTGCCAGCAGTTTGACCAGGGCCTACGAGCAGTACTTC. It codes for CASSLTRAYEQYF.

The CDR3 nucleotides are TGTGCCAGCCTGTCAGTCTCGTGGCAGGAAGCTTTCTTT. It encodes CASLSVSWQEAFF. The chain has TRBV6-5 and TRBJ1-1; D is ambiguous. This CDR3 has 13 residues. The germline V and J ends were trimmed by 8 bases and 8 bases, with 18 bases remaining between them. The germline V gene has CDR1 MNHEY and CDR2 SVGAGI.

The DNA of the CDR3 is TGTGCCAGTAGTAGCGGGACAGGGTTCACTGAAGCTTTCTTT. Encoded protein: CASSSGTGFTEAFF. This chain links TRBV19 with TRBJ1-1; TRBD1 agrees at 9 bases. CDR3 length: 14 residues. The V gene's germline CDR1 is LNHDA and CDR2 SQIVND (reference sequence). V shed 4 bases and J 4 bases; nucleotides not matched to a gene: 4.

This chain connects TRBV24-1 to TRBJ2-1, with 7 bases matching TRBD2. The V gene end was trimmed by 9 bases and the J gene end by 7 bases; junction bases not matched to a gene: 8. CDR1 and CDR2 (germline): KGHDR, SFDVKD. The CDR3 consists of 13 residues. CDR3 region: CATGGGIWNEQFF. The CDR3 DNA is TGTGCCACCGGGGGGGGGATTTGGAATGAGCAGTTCTTC.

This chain links TRBV28 with TRBJ1-6, with D unresolved. The CDR3 is 13 residues long. Germline-derived CDR1 and CDR2 are MDHEN and SYDVKM. V gave up 8 bases and J gave up 4 bases, with 9 bases separating them. The CDR3 nucleotides read TGTGCCAGCCACGAGGTTTATAATTCACCCCTCCACTTT. Amino acid sequence: CASHEVYNSPLHF.

This clone appeared a single time. The chain joins TRBV14 to TRBJ2-2; 9 bases align to TRBD2. The CDR3 length is 17 residues. Looked up from germline, CDR1 is SGHDN and CDR2 is FVKESK. V lost 4 bases, J lost 8 bases, and 14 bases stayed unmatched. CDR3 DNA sequence: TGTGCCAGCAGCCCCACTCCTGGCGGGAGGGCCGAGGGGGAGCTGTTTTTT. Protein product: CASSPTPGGRAEGELFF.

The chain carries TRBV19 and TRBJ1-5; D gene unclear. This CDR3 region has 13 residues. CDR1 is LNHDA, CDR2 SQIVND, per germline (reference sequence). Between the trimmed V and J ends, which lost 5 bases and 3 bases, there was a span of 8 bases. The CDR3 loop reads CASSVQFNQPQHF. CDR3 DNA: TGTGCCAGTAGTGTCCAGTTCAATCAGCCCCAGCATTTT.

The chain combines TRBV7-9 with TRBJ2-2, with 7 nucleotides matching TRBD1. The J segment lost 4 bases and the V segment lost 4 bases, leaving 6 bases of the junction unmatched. Germline V gene data show CDR1 as SEHNR and CDR2 as FQNEAQ (reference sequence). The CDR3 runs 15 residues. CDR3 DNA sequence: TGTGCCAGCAGCTCCCGGGACAGATCCACCGGGGAGCTGTTTTTT. Its translation: CASSSRDRSTGELFF. Combining the CDR3 with reference TRBV7-9 and TRBJ2-2 gives the whole variable domain DTGVSQNPRHKITKRGQNVTFRCDPISEHNRLYWYRQTLGQGPEFLTYFQNEAQLEKSRLLSDRFSAERPKGSFSTLEIQRTEQGDSAMYLCASSSRDRSTGELFFGEGSRLTVL.

The chain joins TRBV19 to TRBJ2-1, with TRBD2 matching 8 bases. The germline CDR1 and CDR2 sequences are LNHDA and SQIVND (reference sequence). This CDR3 has 13 amino acids. With 4 bases clipped from V and 7 bases from J, the junction kept 3 bases outside the gene matches. The CDR3 bases are TGTGCCAGTAGTAGCGGGAGGACAAATGAGCAGTTCTTC. It yields the protein CASSSGRTNEQFF.

The V call is TRBV28, the J call TRBJ1-2; the D is unclear. Trimming took 7 bases from V and 6 from J, leaving 18 bases between them. Germline lookup yields CDR1 MDHEN and CDR2 SYDVKM. CDR3 length: 14 amino acids. The CDR3 coding sequence is TGTGCCAGCACCCCCCGTGGCCCTGCAGATGGCTACACCTTC. Translating it yields CASTPRGPADGYTF.

This chain joins TRBV27 and TRBJ2-1; 8 bases fit TRBD2. The CDR3 contains 18 residues. Germline values: CDR1 MNHEY, CDR2 SMNVEV (reference sequence). V shed 6 bases, J shed 9 bases, and the junction held 22 bases outside the gene matches. This CDR3 is CASSSSPGPGAGRGEQFF. The DNA of the CDR3 is TGTGCCAGCAGCTCCTCCCCGGGACCAGGGGCCGGGAGGGGTGAGCAGTTCTTC.

The count of this clone is one. This specimen includes other DNA sequences encoding the same CDR3. This chain connects TRBV4-3 to TRBJ2-7; D uncertain. Germline values: CDR1 LGHNA, CDR2 YSLEER. The CDR3 has 14 residues. The V and J ends lost 0 bases and 4 bases respectively, with 10 bases between them. The CDR3, as DNA: TGCGCCAGCAGCCAAGATAGAGGCCTATACGAGCAGTACTTC. Protein: CASSQDRGLYEQYF.

The genes are TRBV7-9 and TRBJ1-2; tentatively, D is TRBD1 (5 bases). Trimming took off 3 bases at V and 7 bases at J, with 15 bases between the two ends. This CDR3 has 14 residues. CDR1 SEHNR and CDR2 FQNEAQ come from the germline V gene (reference sequence). CDR3 coding DNA: TGTGCCAGCAGCTTTGCTCATCAGGGTCCTGGCTACACCTTC. Translating it yields CASSFAHQGPGYTF.

For the CDR3, the DNA is TGTGCCAGCAGCCGGAGTGGGTACGAGCAGTACTTC. This gives the protein CASSRSGYEQYF. V gene TRBV7-9 combines with J gene TRBJ2-7; D remains ambiguous. Germline V gives CDR1 SEHNR, CDR2 FQNEAQ (reference sequence). V lost 5 bases and J 4 bases, leaving 9 bases between the germline ends. This CDR3 comprises 12 residues.

The chain uses TRBV15 and TRBJ1-2; D ambiguous. CDR3 length: 14 amino acids. Trimming removed 5 bases at V and 6 bases at J, with 16 bases between. The germline gives CDR1 LNHNV, CDR2 YYDKDF (reference sequence). This CDR3 reads CATSHESGRNGYTF. CDR3 in DNA: TGTGCCACCAGCCACGAGTCGGGAAGAAATGGCTACACCTTC.

This chain connects TRBV6-1 to TRBJ1-1; 12 nucleotides align to TRBD1. This CDR3 has 15 amino acids. J gave up 8 bases and V 2 bases, and 6 bases lay outside the gene matches. Germline V CDR1 and CDR2: MNHNS, SASEGT. The CDR3 reads CASSERDRGRLEAFF. CDR3 DNA: TGTGCCAGCAGTGAAAGGGACAGGGGGCGATTGGAAGCTTTCTTT.